The 3 T cell receptor beta chains presented below share a single source sample, sequenced in a study of shared clonotypes between healthy human individuals. Libraries were prepared by immunoSEQ multiplex PCR; TCRdb keeps only in-frame clonotypes and omits some of them. The sample includes 600,000 to 750,000 clones, around 91% of them seen just once. Input material: memory CD8+ T cells from PBMCs. As for subset: CD45RO+ cells pooled with CCR7-negative TemRA cells. Receptors originate from a man aged 18 to 30 in good health. Some clones in this sample may be carry-over from other donors' samples.

Here the CDR3 reads CASRRGVREADTQYF. As DNA, the CDR3 is TGTGCCAGCAGGAGGGGGGTGAGGGAGGCAGATACGCAGTATTTT. V usage is TRBV27 and J usage is TRBJ2-3; TRBD1 or TRBD2 may be the D gene (6 bases each). The CDR3 covers 15 residues. Germline lookup yields CDR1 MNHEY and CDR2 SMNVEV (reference sequence). The germline V and J ends were trimmed by 6 bases and 4 bases, with 17 bases remaining between them.

The V call is TRBV4-2, the J call TRBJ2-7; D gene uncertain. Germline V gene sequence: CDR1 LGHNA, CDR2 YNFKEQ. This CDR3 region has 13 residues. Trimming left V 4 bases short and J 4 bases short, with 11 bases between. The CDR3 DNA sequence: TGTGCCAGCAGCCCGAAGAACAATTACGAGCAGTACTTC. Amino acids: CASSPKNNYEQYF.

This clone showed up just once. The rearrangement uses TRBV28 and TRBJ1-2; tentative D call: TRBD1 (6 bases). The germline V gene has CDR1 MDHEN and CDR2 SYDVKM. Trimming removed 5 bases from V and 5 bases from J, with 12 bases in between. This CDR3 region has 13 residues. CDR3 residues: CASSGGLIYGYTF. The CDR3 nucleotides are TGTGCCAGCAGTGGGGGCCTTATTTATGGCTACACCTTC.